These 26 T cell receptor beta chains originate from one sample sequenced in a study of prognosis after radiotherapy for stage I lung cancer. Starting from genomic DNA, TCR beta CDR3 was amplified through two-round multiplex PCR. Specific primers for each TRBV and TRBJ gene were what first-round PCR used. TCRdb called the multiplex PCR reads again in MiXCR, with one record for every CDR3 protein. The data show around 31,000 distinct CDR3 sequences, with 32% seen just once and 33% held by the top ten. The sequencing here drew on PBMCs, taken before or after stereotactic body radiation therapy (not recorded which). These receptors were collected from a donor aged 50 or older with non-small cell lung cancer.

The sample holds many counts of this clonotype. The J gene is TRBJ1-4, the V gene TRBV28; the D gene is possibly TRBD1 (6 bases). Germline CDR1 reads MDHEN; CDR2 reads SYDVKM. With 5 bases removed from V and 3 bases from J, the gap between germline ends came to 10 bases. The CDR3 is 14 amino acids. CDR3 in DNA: TGTGCCAGCAGTCCCCAGGGGTCTAATGAAAAACTGTTTTTT. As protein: CASSPQGSNEKLFF.

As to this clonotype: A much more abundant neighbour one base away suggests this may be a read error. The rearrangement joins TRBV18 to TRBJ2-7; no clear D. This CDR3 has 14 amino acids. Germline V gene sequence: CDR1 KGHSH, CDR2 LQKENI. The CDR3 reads CASSESHSSYDQYF. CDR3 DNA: TGTGCCAGCTCCGAATCCCACAGCTCCTACGATCAGTACTTC.

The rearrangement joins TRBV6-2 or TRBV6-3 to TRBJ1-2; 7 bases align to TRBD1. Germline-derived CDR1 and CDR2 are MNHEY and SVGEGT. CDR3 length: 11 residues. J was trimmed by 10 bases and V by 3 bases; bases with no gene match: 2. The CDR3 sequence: CASSYGQDYTF. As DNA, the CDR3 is TGTGCCAGCAGTTATGGACAGGACTACACCTTC.

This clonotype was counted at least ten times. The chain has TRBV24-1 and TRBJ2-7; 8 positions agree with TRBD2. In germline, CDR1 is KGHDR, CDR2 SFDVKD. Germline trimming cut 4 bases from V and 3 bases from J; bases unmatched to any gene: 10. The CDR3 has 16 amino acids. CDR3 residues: CATSDSTRTSSYEQYF. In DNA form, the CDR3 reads TGTGCCACCAGTGACTCGACCCGGACTAGCAGCTACGAGCAGTACTTC.

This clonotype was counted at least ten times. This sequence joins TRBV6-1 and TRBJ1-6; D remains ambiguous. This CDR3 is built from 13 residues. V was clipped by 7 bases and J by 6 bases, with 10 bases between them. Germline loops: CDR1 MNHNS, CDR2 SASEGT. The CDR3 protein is CASTPRINSPLHF. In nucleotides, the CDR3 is TGTGCCAGCACCCCCCGAATTAATTCACCCCTCCACTTT.

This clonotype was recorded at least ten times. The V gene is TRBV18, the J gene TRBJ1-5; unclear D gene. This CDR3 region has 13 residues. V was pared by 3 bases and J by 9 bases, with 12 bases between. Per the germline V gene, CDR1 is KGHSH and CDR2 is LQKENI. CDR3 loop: CASSPPRLGPQHF. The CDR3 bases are TGTGCCAGCTCACCCCCCCGCCTAGGGCCCCAGCATTTT.

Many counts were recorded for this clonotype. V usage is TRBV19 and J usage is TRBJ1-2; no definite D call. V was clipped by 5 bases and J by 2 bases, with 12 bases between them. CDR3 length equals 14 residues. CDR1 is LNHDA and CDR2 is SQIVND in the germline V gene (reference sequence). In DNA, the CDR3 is TGTGCCAGTAGTTTGGCACGGATAAACTATGGCTACACCTTC. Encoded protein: CASSLARINYGYTF.

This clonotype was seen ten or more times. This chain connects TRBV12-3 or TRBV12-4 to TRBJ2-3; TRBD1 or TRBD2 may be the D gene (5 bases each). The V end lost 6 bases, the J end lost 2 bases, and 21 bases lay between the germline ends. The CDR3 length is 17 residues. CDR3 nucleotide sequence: TGTGCCAGCAGCCCTCTTGTCGGGGCAGGTCCCACAGATACGCAGTATTTT. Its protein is CASSPLVGAGPTDTQYF.

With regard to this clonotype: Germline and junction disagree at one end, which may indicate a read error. CDR3 coding DNA: TGTGCCAGCGGTCGGTACAGGGGGCCATACGAGCGGTACTTC. Protein: CASGRYRGPYERYF. V and J are TRBV6-1 and TRBJ2-7, with 9 positions matching TRBD1. Germline V gene lookup returns CDR1 MNHNS and CDR2 SASEGT. The CDR3 covers 14 residues.

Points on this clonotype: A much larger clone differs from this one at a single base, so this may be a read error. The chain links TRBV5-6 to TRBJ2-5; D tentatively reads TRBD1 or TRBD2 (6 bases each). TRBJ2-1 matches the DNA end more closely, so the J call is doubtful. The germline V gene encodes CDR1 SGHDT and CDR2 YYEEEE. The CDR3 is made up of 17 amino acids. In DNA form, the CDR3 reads TGTGCCAGCAGCTCTACAACGGGGGCTATCGGGTTCCATGAGCAGTTCTTC. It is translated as CASSSTTGAIGFHEQFF.

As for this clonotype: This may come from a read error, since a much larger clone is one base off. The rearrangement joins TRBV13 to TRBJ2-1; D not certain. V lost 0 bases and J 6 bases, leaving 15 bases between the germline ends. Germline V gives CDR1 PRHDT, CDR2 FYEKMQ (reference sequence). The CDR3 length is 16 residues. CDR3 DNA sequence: TGTGCCAGCAGCTTAGGCCTCGTGAGCCCCCCCAATGAGCAGTTCTTC. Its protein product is CASSLGLVSPPNEQFF.

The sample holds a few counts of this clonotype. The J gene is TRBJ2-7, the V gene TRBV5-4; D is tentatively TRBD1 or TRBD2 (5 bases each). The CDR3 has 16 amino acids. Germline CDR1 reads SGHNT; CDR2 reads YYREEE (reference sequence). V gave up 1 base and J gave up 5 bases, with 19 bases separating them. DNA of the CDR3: TGTGCCAGCAGCTTGAAGGGACGGACTCCCCGCCACGAGCAGTACTTC. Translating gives CASSLKGRTPRHEQYF.

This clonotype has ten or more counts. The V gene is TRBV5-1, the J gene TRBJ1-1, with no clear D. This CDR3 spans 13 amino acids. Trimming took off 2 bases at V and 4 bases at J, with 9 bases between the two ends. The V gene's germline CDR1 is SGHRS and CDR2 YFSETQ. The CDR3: CASSFEPITEAFF. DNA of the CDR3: TGCGCCAGCAGCTTTGAGCCGATCACTGAAGCTTTCTTT.

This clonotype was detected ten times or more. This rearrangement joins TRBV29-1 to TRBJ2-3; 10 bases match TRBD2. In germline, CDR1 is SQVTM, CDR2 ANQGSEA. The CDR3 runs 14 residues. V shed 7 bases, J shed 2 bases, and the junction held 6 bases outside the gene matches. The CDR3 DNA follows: TGCAGCGCTGGGACTAGCGTGAACACAGATACGCAGTATTTT. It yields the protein CSAGTSVNTDTQYF.

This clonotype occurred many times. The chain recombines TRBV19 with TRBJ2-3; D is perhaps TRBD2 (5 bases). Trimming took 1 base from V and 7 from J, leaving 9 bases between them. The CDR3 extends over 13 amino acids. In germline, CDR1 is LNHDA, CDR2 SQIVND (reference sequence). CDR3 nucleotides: TGTGCCAGTAGTATAGTAACCGGGAATACGCAGTATTTT. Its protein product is CASSIVTGNTQYF.

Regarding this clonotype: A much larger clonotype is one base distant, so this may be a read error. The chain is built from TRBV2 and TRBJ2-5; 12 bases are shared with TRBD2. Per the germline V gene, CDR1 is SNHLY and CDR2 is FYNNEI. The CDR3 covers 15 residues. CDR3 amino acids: CASRARLAGDETRYF. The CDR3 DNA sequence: TGTGCCAGCAGGGCCAGACTAGCGGGAGATGAGACCCGGTACTTC.

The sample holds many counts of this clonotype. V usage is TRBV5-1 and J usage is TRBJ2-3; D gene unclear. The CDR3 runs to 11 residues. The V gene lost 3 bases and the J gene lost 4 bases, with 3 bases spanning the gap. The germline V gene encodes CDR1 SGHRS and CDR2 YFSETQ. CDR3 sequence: CASSWADTQYF. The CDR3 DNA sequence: TGCGCCAGCAGCTGGGCAGATACGCAGTATTTT. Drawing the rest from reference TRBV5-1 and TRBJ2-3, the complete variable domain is KAGVTQTPRYLIKTRGQQVTLSCSPISGHRSVSWYQQTPGQGLQFLFEYFSETQRNKGNFPGRFSGRQFSNSRSEMNVSTLELGDSALYLCASSWADTQYFGPGTRLTVL.

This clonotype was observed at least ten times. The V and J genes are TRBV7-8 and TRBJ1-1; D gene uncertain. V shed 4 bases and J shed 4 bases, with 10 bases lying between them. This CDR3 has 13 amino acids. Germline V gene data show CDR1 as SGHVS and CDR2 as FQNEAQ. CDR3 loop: CASSSASGTEAFF. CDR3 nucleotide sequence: TGTGCCAGCAGCTCAGCATCGGGCACTGAAGCTTTCTTT.

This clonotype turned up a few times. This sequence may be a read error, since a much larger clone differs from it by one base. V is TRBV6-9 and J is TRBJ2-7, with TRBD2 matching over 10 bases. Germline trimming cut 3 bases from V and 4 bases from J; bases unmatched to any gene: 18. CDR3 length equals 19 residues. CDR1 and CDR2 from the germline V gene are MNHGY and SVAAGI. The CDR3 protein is CASSYSGRSTSGIVYEQYF. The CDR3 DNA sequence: TGTGCCAGCAGTTACAGTGGACGAAGTACTAGCGGGATTGTTTACGAGCAGTACTTC.

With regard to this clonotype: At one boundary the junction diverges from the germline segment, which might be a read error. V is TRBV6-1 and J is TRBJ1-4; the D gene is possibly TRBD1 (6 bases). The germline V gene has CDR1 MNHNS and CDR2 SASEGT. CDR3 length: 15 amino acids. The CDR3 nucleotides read TGTGCCAGCGGGGGACACCCCAGGGATAATGAAGAACTGTTTTTT. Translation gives CASGGHPRDNEELFF.

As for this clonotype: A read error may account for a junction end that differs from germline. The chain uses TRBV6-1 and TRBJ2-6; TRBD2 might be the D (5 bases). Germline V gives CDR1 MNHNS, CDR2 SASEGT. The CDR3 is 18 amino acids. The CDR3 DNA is TGTGCCAGCAGTGAAATCGAGGGCATCTTCTCTGGGTCCAACTTCCTGACTTTC. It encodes CASSEIEGIFSGSNFLTF.

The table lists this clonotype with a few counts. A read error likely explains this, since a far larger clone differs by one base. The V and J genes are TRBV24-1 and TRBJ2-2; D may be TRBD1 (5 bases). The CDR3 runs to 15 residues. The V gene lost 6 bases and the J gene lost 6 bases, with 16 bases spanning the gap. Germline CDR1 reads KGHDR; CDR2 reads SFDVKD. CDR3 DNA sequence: TGTGCCACCAGTTTAGTAGGTGGGGCCCCCGGGGAGCTGTTTTTT. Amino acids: CATSLVGGAPGELFF.

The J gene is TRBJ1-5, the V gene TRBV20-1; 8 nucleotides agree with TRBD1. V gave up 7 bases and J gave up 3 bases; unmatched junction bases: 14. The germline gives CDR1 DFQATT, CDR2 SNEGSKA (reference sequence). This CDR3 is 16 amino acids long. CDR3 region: CSGVRGGQGYNQPQHF. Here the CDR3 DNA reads TGCAGTGGGGTTAGGGGAGGACAGGGTTACAATCAGCCCCAGCATTTT.

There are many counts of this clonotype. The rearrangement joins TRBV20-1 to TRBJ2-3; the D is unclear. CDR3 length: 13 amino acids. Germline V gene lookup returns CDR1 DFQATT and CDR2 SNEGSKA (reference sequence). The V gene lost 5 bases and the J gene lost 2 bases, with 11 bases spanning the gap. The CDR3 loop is CSAPDTLTDTQYF. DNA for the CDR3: TGCAGTGCTCCAGACACGCTCACAGATACGCAGTATTTT.

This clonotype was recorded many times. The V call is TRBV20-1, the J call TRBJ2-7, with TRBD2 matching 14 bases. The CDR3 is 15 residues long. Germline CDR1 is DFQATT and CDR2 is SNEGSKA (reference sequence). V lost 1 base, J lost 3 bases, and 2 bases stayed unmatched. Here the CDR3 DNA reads TGCAGTGCTAGAGGGACTAGCGGGGGGAACTACGAGCAGTACTTC. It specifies CSARGTSGGNYEQYF.

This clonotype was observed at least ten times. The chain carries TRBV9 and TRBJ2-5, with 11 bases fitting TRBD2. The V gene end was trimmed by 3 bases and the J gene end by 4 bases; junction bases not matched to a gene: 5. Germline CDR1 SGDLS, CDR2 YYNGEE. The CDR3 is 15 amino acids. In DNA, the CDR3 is TGTGCCAGCAGCGAGACTAGCGGGATAGGAGAGACCCAGTACTTC. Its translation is CASSETSGIGETQYF.